A single T cell receptor beta chain is shown here with its context. Its matching antigen is unknown. This sample stems from a study of cytomegalovirus exposure and HLA in healthy donors. Overall study: The 120 or so validation repertoires were produced on the same platform as the 650 or so repertoires of the first cohort. This was reported in a later analysis. Study findings and constraints: In vitro, a few CMV-associated chains proved specific for CMV antigens. Published work reported that the classifier diagnosed cytomegalovirus status with high specificity and sensitivity. The study recorded 150 to 200 TCR beta chains that were cytomegalovirus-associated.

Only in-frame clones appear in the TCRdb table, and some are missing; sequencing was by immunoSEQ multiplex PCR. The profile shows 150,000 to 200,000 clones, less than 85% of them singletons. The CDR3 totals 15 residues. Germline CDR1 reads WNHNN; CDR2 reads SYGVQD (reference sequence). V shed 2 bases and J shed 7 bases, with 14 bases lying between them. This TCR came from a man between 18 and 29 years old in good health and CMV-seropositive. J is TRBJ1-4 and V is TRBV10-1, with D possibly TRBD1 on 5 matching bases. The specimen was PBMCs. In nucleotides, the CDR3 is TGCGCCAGCAGTGAGAGTGGGGCGGAAGGTGAAAAACTGTTTTTT. It is translated as CASSESGAEGEKLFF.